This TCR beta chain was identified in a study of metastatic and nonmetastatic thyroid tumors (dated by TCRdb to about 2020). At the level of the whole study: Repertoires were compared across peripheral blood and tumor or nodule tissue samples from malignant and benign thyroid patients. The investigation overall reported the following: In both blood and tumor samples, malignant tumors were reported to have significantly higher TCR beta diversity than benign nodules.

This clone was recorded many times. The target of this receptor is not known. Qualities for individual bases were not recorded, and no much larger clone is one base off. The same CDR3 can be traced to other DNA sequences in this sample. Libraries came from PCR. The listed sequencing device is Illumina HiSeq 4000. High-throughput sequencing was used to profile the CDR3 region of the TCR beta-chain in every patient. The published analysis was carried out like this. CDR3 differences across clinicopathological groups were used to build a classifier for discriminating distant-metastatic papillary thyroid cancer patients. The Shannon index was used to measure repertoire diversity, and the Morisita-Horn index was used to measure how similar tumor and blood repertoires were. The public reads were reprocessed in TCRdb via fastp at Q25 and MiXCR, keeping in-frame beta chains. Here the V and J calls rest on TCRdb's processing, not on the authors' analysis. This sample lists some 34,000 clones; less than 25% were detected once. Around 15% of the sample is held by the ten biggest clonotypes.

The CDR3, from cysteine to phenylalanine, totals 11 residues. Kept here is only the CDR3 DNA, which spans 33 bases and is read in frame from base 1. CDR1 DFQATT and CDR2 SNEGSKA were looked up in the germline V gene (reference sequence). V is shortened by 6 bases, J by 7 bases, and the region joining them spans 11 bases. No treatment had been received by any patient before thyroid surgery. The study retrospectively analysed patient clinical samples collected from about 2011 to 2018 using T-cell receptor beta sequencing. The chain uses TRBV20-1 and TRBJ2-3, with the D gene call left open. This TCR was recovered from a female donor with papillary thyroid cancer or a benign thyroid nodule (not recorded which). Some clones in this sample may be carry-over from other donors' samples. Sequences were obtained from blood. The bases are TGCAGTGCCCCCAGAAGTAATACGCAGTATTTT. Its amino acids are CSAPRSNTQYF.